Following are 9 T cell receptor beta chains from one sample sequenced in a study of shared clonotypes between healthy human individuals. The table came from immunoSEQ multiplex PCR; TCRdb's copy has only in-frame clones and leaves some out. Seen here are approximately 940,000 clones, 76% observed once, and the top ten hold roughly 1.5%. Sequencing input: memory CD4+ T cells sorted from blood. The sample's subset: CD45RA-negative fraction. The receptors shown here come from a man aged 18-30 years in good health.

The chain joins TRBV5-1 to TRBJ1-6, with D unresolved. The CDR3 length is 13 residues. V lost 0 bases to trimming and J lost 4 bases, with 2 bases between them. Per the germline V gene, CDR1 is SGHRS and CDR2 is YFSETQ. The CDR3 DNA reads as TGCGCCAGCAGCTTGGGTTATAATTCACCCCTCCACTTT. Translating gives CASSLGYNSPLHF.

The chain links TRBV15 to TRBJ2-1; D may be TRBD2 (6 bases). In germline, CDR1 is LNHNV, CDR2 YYDKDF (reference sequence). The V end lost 6 bases, the J end lost 0 bases, and 12 bases lay between the germline ends. The CDR3 extends over 15 amino acids. CDR3 DNA sequence: TGTGCCACCAGTCGAGTGGGGGGCTCCTACAATGAGCAGTTCTTC. Protein sequence: CATSRVGGSYNEQFF.

The gene calls are TRBV5-1 and TRBJ1-2, with a tentative D call TRBD1 (5 bases). V lost 5 bases, J lost 4 bases, and 9 bases lay in between. The CDR3 has 12 residues. Germline V gene data show CDR1 as SGHRS and CDR2 as YFSETQ. CDR3 coding DNA: TGCGCCAGCAGACAGGACGCCTATGGCTACACCTTC. Translation: CASRQDAYGYTF.

The chain is built from TRBV5-6 and TRBJ2-7; 7 nucleotides match TRBD1. The CDR3 length is 13 residues. Per germline, CDR1 SGHDT and CDR2 YYEEEE. Trimming at V came to 5 bases and at J to 5 bases, leaving 7 bases not matched to a gene. CDR3 DNA: TGTGCCAGCAGTTACGACAGGGTAGACGAGCAGTACTTC. It yields the protein CASSYDRVDEQYF.

The chain joins TRBV6-7 to TRBJ1-5, with 9 bases that match TRBD1. TRBV6-7 is marked as an open reading frame, function uncertain. V lost 0 bases, J lost 2 bases, and 11 bases stayed unmatched. The length of the CDR3 is 19 residues. The CDR3 loop reads CASSYSGGTGQRGNQPQHF. The CDR3 DNA reads as TGTGCCAGCAGTTACTCTGGTGGGACAGGGCAGAGGGGCAATCAGCCCCAGCATTTT.

This clone occurred a few times. The J gene is TRBJ1-5, the V gene TRBV2, with D perhaps TRBD1 (6 bases). The CDR3 consists of 14 residues. Trimming shortened V by 4 bases and J by 3 bases, and 10 bases separated the two germline ends. CDR1 and CDR2 from the germline V gene are SNHLY and FYNNEI. Here the CDR3 reads CASSGGDNNQPQHF. Here the CDR3 DNA reads TGTGCCAGCAGTGGGGGGGACAACAATCAGCCCCAGCATTTT.

The chain combines TRBV6-1 with TRBJ2-5; no firm D call. Trimming cost V 6 bases and J 5 bases, with 13 bases left between them. Per germline, CDR1 MNHNS and CDR2 SASEGT. This CDR3 spans 13 amino acids. In nucleotides, the CDR3 is TGTGCCAGCAGATTATCGGGTTGGGAGACCCAGTACTTC. The encoded protein is CASRLSGWETQYF.

The rearrangement joins TRBV6-5 to TRBJ2-2; the D is unclear. Trimming shortened V by 0 bases and J by 2 bases, and 4 bases separated the two germline ends. This CDR3 has 14 residues. Germline assignment: CDR1 MNHEY and CDR2 SVGAGI. The CDR3 bases are TGTGCCAGCAGTTACTCGATAAACACCGGGGAGCTGTTTTTT. This encodes CASSYSINTGELFF.

This clone occurred a few times. V and J are TRBV7-9 and TRBJ2-1; 12 bases agree with TRBD2. Germline loops: CDR1 SEHNR, CDR2 FQNEAQ (reference sequence). V lost 4 bases to trimming and J lost 3 bases; unmatched junction nucleotides: 7. CDR3 length: 17 amino acids. CDR3 protein: CASSSYRLAGVYNEQFF. In DNA form, the CDR3 reads TGTGCCAGCAGCTCTTATCGACTAGCGGGAGTCTACAATGAGCAGTTCTTC. Looking up the rest from reference TRBV7-9 and TRBJ2-1 gives the full variable domain: DTGVSQNPRHKITKRGQNVTFRCDPISEHNRLYWYRQTLGQGPEFLTYFQNEAQLEKSRLLSDRFSAERPKGSFSTLEIQRTEQGDSAMYLCASSSYRLAGVYNEQFFGPGTRLTVL.